These 9 T cell receptor beta chains were all obtained from the same sample, sequenced in a study of blood T cell repertoires in COVID-19. TCRdb's copy holds only in-frame clones and misses some; the assay was immunoSEQ multiplex PCR. The sample holds some 130,000 clones, 86% seen once. Sequenced material: PBMCs or T cells enriched from blood (not recorded which). The receptors were gathered from a man aged 45-65 years who had recovered from COVID-19.

This clone was recorded a few times. The chain has TRBV7-9 and TRBJ1-3, with 12 nucleotides matching TRBD1. This CDR3 is built from 17 residues. V dropped 5 bases and J dropped 3; count of bases not matched to a gene: 8. The germline V gene has CDR1 SEHNR and CDR2 FQNEAQ (reference sequence). CDR3 nucleotides: TGTGCCAGCAGCCCTCCGGGACAGGGGGCAGTTGGAAACACCATATATTTT. It is translated as CASSPPGQGAVGNTIYF.

The rearrangement links TRBV19 to TRBJ1-2; TRBD1 matches 7 bases. The CDR3 loop spans 12 amino acids. Trimming at V came to 3 bases and at J to 7 bases, leaving 2 bases not matched to a gene. Germline loops: CDR1 LNHDA, CDR2 SQIVND (reference sequence). The CDR3 here is CASSIGDSGYTF. CDR3 nucleotides: TGTGCCAGTAGTATCGGGGACAGTGGCTACACCTTC.

The chain joins TRBV19 to TRBJ2-1; TRBD1 matches at 9 bases. V was clipped by 1 base and J by 4 bases; unmatched bases: 5. The CDR3 runs to 16 residues. The germline gives CDR1 LNHDA, CDR2 SQIVND (reference sequence). In DNA form, the CDR3 reads TGTGCCAGTAGTATAGTACCGGGACAGGGATACAATGAGCAGTTCTTC. It yields the protein CASSIVPGQGYNEQFF.

The chain carries TRBV27 and TRBJ1-2; the match to TRBD1 covers 8 bases. The CDR3 spans 13 residues. V trimming: 9 bases; J trimming: 2 bases; junction bases outside the gene matches: 5. The V gene's germline CDR1 is MNHEY and CDR2 SMNVEV (reference sequence). CDR3 sequence: CASRTGSNYGYTF. Written as DNA, the CDR3 is TGTGCCAGTAGGACAGGGTCGAACTATGGCTACACCTTC.

This sequence joins TRBV4-3 and TRBJ2-5; possibly TRBD2 for D (5 bases). V was shortened by 0 bases and J by 7 bases, with 15 bases between the two germline ends. The CDR3 consists of 15 residues. Germline V gene sequence: CDR1 LGHNA, CDR2 YSLEER. CDR3 coding DNA: TGCGCCAGCAGCCAAGAAGAGGGAGCAGAGAGGACCCAGTACTTC. Encoded protein: CASSQEEGAERTQYF.

The V gene is TRBV7-3, the J gene TRBJ1-2, with 9 bases lining up with TRBD1. V trimming: 0 bases; J trimming: 6 bases; junction bases outside the gene matches: 5. The length of the CDR3 is 15 residues. Germline lookup yields CDR1 SGHTA and CDR2 FQGTGA. CDR3 sequence (DNA): TGTGCCAGCAGCTTAACAGGCGGACAGGGGAATGGCTACACCTTC. Amino acids: CASSLTGGQGNGYTF.

The gene calls are TRBV20-1 and TRBJ2-1; D remains ambiguous. The germline gives CDR1 DFQATT, CDR2 SNEGSKA (reference sequence). V was clipped by 2 bases and J by 8 bases, with 7 bases between them. CDR3 size: 11 residues. The CDR3 sequence is CSARRSDEQFF. For the CDR3, the DNA is TGCAGTGCTAGACGTTCTGATGAGCAGTTCTTC.

CDR3 loop: CASSITGSNQPQHF. The CDR3 DNA is TGTGCCAGTAGTATAACAGGCAGTAATCAGCCCCAGCATTTT. The chain carries TRBV19 and TRBJ1-5, with TRBD1 as a possible D gene (5 bases). Trimming pared 2 bases from V and 4 bases from J, leaving 9 bases between. There are 14 residues in the CDR3. The germline CDR1 and CDR2 sequences are LNHDA and SQIVND (reference sequence). Complete variable domain (other parts from reference TRBV19 and TRBJ1-5): DGGITQSPKYLFRKEGQNVTLSCEQNLNHDAMYWYRQDPGQGLRLIYYSQIVNDFQKGDIAEGYSVSREKKESFPLTVTSAQKNPTAFYLCASSITGSNQPQHFGDGTRLSIL.

V is TRBV19 and J is TRBJ2-5; a weak D match, TRBD1 (6 bases). CDR1 LNHDA and CDR2 SQIVND come from the germline V gene (reference sequence). The CDR3 is 13 amino acids. V lost 4 bases and J lost 5, with 11 bases in between. CDR3 coding DNA: TGTGCCAGTAGTACGGGACATCGGGAGACCCAGTACTTC. Protein product: CASSTGHRETQYF.